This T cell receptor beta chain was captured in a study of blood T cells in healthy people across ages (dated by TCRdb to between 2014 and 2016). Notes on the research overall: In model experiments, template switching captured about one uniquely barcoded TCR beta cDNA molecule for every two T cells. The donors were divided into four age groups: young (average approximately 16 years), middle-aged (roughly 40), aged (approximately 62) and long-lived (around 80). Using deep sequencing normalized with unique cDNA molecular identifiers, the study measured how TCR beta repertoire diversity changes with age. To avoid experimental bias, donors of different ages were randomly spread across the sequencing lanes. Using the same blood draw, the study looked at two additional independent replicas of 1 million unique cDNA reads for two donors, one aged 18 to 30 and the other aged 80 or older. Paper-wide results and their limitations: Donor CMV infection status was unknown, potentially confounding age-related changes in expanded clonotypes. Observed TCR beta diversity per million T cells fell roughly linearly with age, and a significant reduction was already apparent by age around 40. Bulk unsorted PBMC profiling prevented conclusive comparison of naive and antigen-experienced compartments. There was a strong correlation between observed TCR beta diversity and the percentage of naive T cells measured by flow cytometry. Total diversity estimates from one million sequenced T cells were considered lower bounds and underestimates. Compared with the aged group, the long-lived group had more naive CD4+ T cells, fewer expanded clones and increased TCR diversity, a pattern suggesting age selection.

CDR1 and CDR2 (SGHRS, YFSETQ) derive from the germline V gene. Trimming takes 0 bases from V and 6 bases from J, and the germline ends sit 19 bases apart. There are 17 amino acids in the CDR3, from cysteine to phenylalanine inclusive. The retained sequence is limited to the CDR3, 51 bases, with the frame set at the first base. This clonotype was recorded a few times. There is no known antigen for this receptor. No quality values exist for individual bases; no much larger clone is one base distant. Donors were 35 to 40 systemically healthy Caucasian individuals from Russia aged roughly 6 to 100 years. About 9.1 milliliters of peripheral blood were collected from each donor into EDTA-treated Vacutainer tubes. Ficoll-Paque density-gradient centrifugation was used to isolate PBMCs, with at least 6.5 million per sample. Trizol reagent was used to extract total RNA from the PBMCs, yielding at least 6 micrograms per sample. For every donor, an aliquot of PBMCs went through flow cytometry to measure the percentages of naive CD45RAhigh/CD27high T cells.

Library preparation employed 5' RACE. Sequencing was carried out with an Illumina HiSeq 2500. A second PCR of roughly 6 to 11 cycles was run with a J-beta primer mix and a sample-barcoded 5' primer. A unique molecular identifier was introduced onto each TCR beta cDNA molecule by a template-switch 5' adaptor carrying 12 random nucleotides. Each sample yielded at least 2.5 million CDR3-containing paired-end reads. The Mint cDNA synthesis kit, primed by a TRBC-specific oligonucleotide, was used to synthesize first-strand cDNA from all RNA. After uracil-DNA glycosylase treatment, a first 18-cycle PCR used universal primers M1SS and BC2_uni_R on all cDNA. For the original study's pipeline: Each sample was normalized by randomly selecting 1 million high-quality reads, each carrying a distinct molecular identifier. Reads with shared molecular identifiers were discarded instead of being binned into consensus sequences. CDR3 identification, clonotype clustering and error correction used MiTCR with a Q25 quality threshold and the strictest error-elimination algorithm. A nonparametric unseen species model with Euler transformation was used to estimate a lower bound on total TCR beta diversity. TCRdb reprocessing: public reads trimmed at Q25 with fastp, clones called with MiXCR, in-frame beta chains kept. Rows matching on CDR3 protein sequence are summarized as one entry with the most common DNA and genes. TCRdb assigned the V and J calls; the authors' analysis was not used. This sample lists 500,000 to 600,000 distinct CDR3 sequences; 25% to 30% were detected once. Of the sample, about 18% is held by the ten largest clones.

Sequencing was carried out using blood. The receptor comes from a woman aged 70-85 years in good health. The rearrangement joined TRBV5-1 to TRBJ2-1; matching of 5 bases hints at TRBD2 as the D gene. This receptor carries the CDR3 CASSLALLASRSNEQFF. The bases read TGCGCCAGCAGCTTGGCCTTGTTGGCTAGCCGCTCCAATGAGCAGTTCTTC.